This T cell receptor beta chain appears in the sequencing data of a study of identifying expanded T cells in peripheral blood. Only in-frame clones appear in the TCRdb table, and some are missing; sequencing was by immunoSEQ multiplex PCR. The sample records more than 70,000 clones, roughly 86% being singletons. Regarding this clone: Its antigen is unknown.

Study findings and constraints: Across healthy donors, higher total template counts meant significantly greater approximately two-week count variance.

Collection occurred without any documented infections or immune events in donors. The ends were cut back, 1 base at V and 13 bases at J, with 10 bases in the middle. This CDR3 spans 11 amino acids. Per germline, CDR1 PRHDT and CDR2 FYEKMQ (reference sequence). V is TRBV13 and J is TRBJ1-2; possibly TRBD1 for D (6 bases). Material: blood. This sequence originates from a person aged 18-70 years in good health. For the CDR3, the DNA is TGTGCCAGCAGCTTAGAGGGGGTGCTCACCTTC. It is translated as CASSLEGVLTF. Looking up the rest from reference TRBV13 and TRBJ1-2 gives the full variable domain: AAGVIQSPRHLIKEKRETATLKCYPIPRHDTVYWYQQGPGQDPQFLISFYEKMQSDKGSIPDRFSAQQFSDYHSELNMSSLELGDSALYFCASSLEGVLTFGSGTRLTVV.